These T cell receptor beta chains were read from a single sample in a study of TIL therapy for anti-PD-1-resistant metastatic lung cancer. Assay used: immunoSEQ multiplex PCR; TCRdb lists only in-frame clones, some missing. Here the sample spans tens of thousands of clones, around four fifths being singletons. This specimen consisted of blood, obtained at baseline. All receptors come from a person aged 25-80 years with non-small cell lung cancer. The CDR3 runs from the conserved cysteine through the conserved F or W. A D gene is named only where the DNA matches it firmly. Not all rows give a size; the values are once, few, many and, for expanded clones, a class.

J gene | D gene | V gene | clone size | CDR3 protein | CDR3 DNA
TRBJ1-6 | NA | TRBV9 | NA | CASSAQQGYNSPLHF | TGTGCCAGCAGCGCCCAACAGGGTTATAATTCACCCCTCCACTTT
TRBJ2-1 | NA | TRBV28 | NA | CASSQPRDWNYNEQFF | TGTGCCAGCAGTCAACCTCGGGACTGGAACTACAATGAGCAGTTCTTC
TRBJ1-3 | NA | TRBV19 | NA | CASTQKNGNTIYF | TGTGCCAGTACCCAAAAGAATGGAAACACCATATATTTT
TRBJ2-3 | NA | TRBV9 | once | CASSVDRFSTDTQYF | TGTGCCAGCAGCGTAGATAGGTTTAGCACAGATACGCAGTATTTT
TRBJ2-1 | NA | TRBV7-7 | NA | CASSLAFGDEQFF | TGTGCCAGCAGCTTAGCGTTCGGGGATGAGCAGTTCTTC
TRBJ1-1 | NA | TRBV7-9 | few | CASSVQQDTEAFF | TGTGCCAGCAGCGTTCAACAGGACACTGAAGCTTTCTTT
TRBJ1-6 | NA | TRBV5-4 | NA | CASSPGTDSHNSPLHF | TGTGCCAGCAGCCCGGGAACAGATAGTCATAATTCACCCCTCCACTTT
TRBJ1-2 | NA | TRBV6-4 | NA | CASSPFFSGRDYGYTF | TGTGCCAGCAGTCCCTTCTTTTCGGGGCGCGACTATGGCTACACCTTC
TRBJ1-5 | NA | TRBV9 | once | CASSVEADKYSNQPQHF | TGTGCCAGCAGCGTAGAGGCAGACAAGTATAGCAATCAGCCCCAGCATTTT
TRBJ1-1 | NA | TRBV7-6 | few | CASRPDGGNTEAFF | TGTGCCAGCAGACCAGACGGGGGGAACACTGAAGCTTTCTTT
TRBJ2-3 | NA | TRBV30 | NA | CAWSRVSGTQYF | TGTGCCTGGAGCCGAGTATCCGGTACGCAGTATTTT
TRBJ1-6 | TRBD1 | TRBV5-4 | NA | CASSLNDRGASPLHF | TGTGCCAGCAGCCTAAACGACAGGGGAGCTTCACCCCTCCACTTT
TRBJ1-2 | NA | TRBV9 | NA | CASSVASQAYGYTF | TGTGCCAGCAGCGTAGCGTCACAGGCCTATGGCTACACCTTC
TRBJ1-4 | NA | TRBV7-6 | NA | CASSVTVKNEKLFF | TGTGCCAGCAGCGTGACAGTGAAGAATGAAAAACTGTTTTTT
TRBJ1-2 | NA | TRBV6-5 | NA | CVSSYSRTNYGYTF | TGTGTCAGCAGTTACTCACGGACTAACTATGGCTACACCTTC
TRBJ1-4 | TRBD1 | TRBV27 | NA | CASSLARTGGGKLFF | TGTGCCAGCAGTTTAGCAAGGACAGGGGGCGGAAAACTGTTTTTT
TRBJ2-1 | NA | TRBV29-1 | NA | CSVEDGSRGTNYNEQFF | TGCAGCGTTGAAGATGGCTCCAGGGGTACTAACTACAATGAGCAGTTCTTC
TRBJ2-3 | NA | TRBV28 | NA | CASSFVDTQYF | TGTGCCAGCAGTTTCGTAGATACGCAGTATTTT
TRBJ1-1 | NA | TRBV5-1 | NA | CASSLDAANTEAFF | TGCGCCAGCAGCTTGGATGCGGCGAACACTGAAGCTTTCTTT
TRBJ1-2 | NA | TRBV27 | NA | CASSFAPSDLYGYTF | TGTGCCAGCAGTTTTGCCCCCTCAGACTTATATGGCTACACCTTC
TRBJ2-1 | TRBD2 | TRBV30 | NA | CAWSVWASGHNEQFF | TGTGCCTGGAGTGTCTGGGCTAGCGGACACAATGAGCAGTTCTTC
TRBJ2-7 | NA | TRBV7-8 | NA | CASSLVRYEQYF | TGTGCCAGCAGCTTAGTTCGGTACGAGCAGTACTTC
TRBJ2-1 | TRBD2 | TRBV4-2 | few | CASSQRLAGGVDEQFF | TGTGCCAGCAGCCAGAGACTAGCGGGAGGGGTCGATGAGCAGTTCTTC
TRBJ1-6 | TRBD1 | TRBV7-9 | few | CASRKGQVTLREDSPLHF | TGTGCCAGCAGGAAGGGACAGGTAACCCTACGAGAGGATTCACCCCTCCACTTT
TRBJ2-2 | TRBD2 | TRBV5-6 | NA | CASSLALLAGGNTGELFF | TGTGCCAGCAGCTTGGCCCTACTAGCGGGAGGGAACACCGGGGAGCTGTTTTTT
TRBJ1-4 | TRBD1 | TRBV4-2 | NA | CASSHPKGLGTEDEKLFF | TGTGCCAGCAGCCACCCGAAAGGTTTAGGGACAGAGGATGAAAAACTGTTTTTT
TRBJ1-1 | TRBD1 | TRBV28 | few | CASRGRNTEAFF | TGTGCCTCCAGGGGGCGGAACACTGAAGCTTTCTTT
TRBJ2-7 | TRBD1 | TRBV9 | NA | CASSVGTGASEQYF | TGTGCCAGCAGCGTAGGGACAGGGGCATCCGAGCAGTACTTC
TRBJ2-7 | NA | TRBV18 | once | CASSPQGSEQYF | TGTGCCAGCTCACCACAGGGTTCCGAGCAGTACTTC
TRBJ1-2 | TRBD1 | TRBV6-6 | NA | CASSYRTGADNGYTF | TGTGCCAGCAGTTACCGGACAGGGGCCGACAATGGCTACACCTTC
TRBJ2-2 | TRBD2 | TRBV7-3 | few | CASSLAGRELFF | TGTGCCAGCAGCCTAGCGGGGCGTGAGCTGTTTTTT
TRBJ1-1 | NA | TRBV5-1 | NA | CASSYGREEAFF | TGCGCCAGCAGCTACGGACGGGAGGAAGCTTTCTTT
TRBJ2-1 | NA | TRBV29-1 | once | CSVERGLGQFF | TGCAGCGTTGAACGAGGTTTAGGGCAGTTCTTC
TRBJ2-7 | NA | TRBV9 | NA | CASSVGYEQYF | TGTGCCAGCAGCGTCGGCTACGAGCAGTACTTC
TRBJ1-6 | NA | TRBV5-5 | NA | CASSLKAGSGNSPLHF | TGTGCCAGCAGCTTGAAGGCAGGGTCGGGGAATTCACCCCTCCACTTT
TRBJ1-2 | TRBD1 | TRBV5-4 | NA | CASSLDRVLYGYTF | TGTGCCAGCAGCTTAGACAGGGTTCTCTATGGCTACACCTTC
TRBJ1-5 | NA | TRBV10-3 | few | CAIRDNNNQPQHF | TGTGCCATCAGGGACAATAACAATCAGCCCCAGCATTTT
TRBJ2-2 | NA | TRBV7-2 | NA | CASNSLWTGELFF | TGTGCCAGCAACTCACTGTGGACCGGGGAGCTGTTTTTT
TRBJ1-1 | NA | TRBV27 | NA | CASSPGRDSMNTEAFF | TGTGCCAGCAGTCCGGGCCGGGATAGTATGAACACTGAAGCTTTCTTT
TRBJ2-3 | NA | TRBV4-2 | NA | CASSQDNSLEADTQYF | TGTGCCAGCAGCCAAGATAACTCGTTAGAGGCAGATACGCAGTATTTT
TRBJ1-6 | NA | TRBV5-6 | NA | CASSLRPNSPLHF | TGTGCCAGCAGCTTGCGACCGAATTCACCCCTCCACTTT
TRBJ1-5 | NA | TRBV7-8 | NA | CASSPGEGIYQPQHF | TGTGCCAGCAGCCCCGGGGAGGGAATTTATCAGCCCCAGCATTTT
TRBJ2-1 | NA | TRBV6-5 | NA | CASSYSREQFF | TGTGCCAGCAGTTACTCGCGGGAGCAGTTCTTC
TRBJ2-7 | TRBD2 | TRBV5-6 | NA | CASTRGAGGGEQYF | TGTGCCAGCACCAGGGGAGCGGGAGGAGGCGAGCAGTACTTC
TRBJ1-1 | NA | TRBV5-1 | NA | CASSLLTGTSNTEAFF | TGCGCCAGCAGCCTGCTCACCGGGACATCGAACACTGAAGCTTTCTTT
TRBJ2-3 | NA | TRBV19 | NA | CASRFSATDTQYF | TGTGCCAGCAGGTTCTCAGCCACAGATACGCAGTATTTT
TRBJ1-5 | NA | TRBV6-5 | NA | CASSYVNSNQPQHF | TGTGCCAGCAGTTACGTTAATAGCAATCAGCCCCAGCATTTT
TRBJ2-3 | TRBD1 | TRBV28 | NA | CASSLTGTVATDTQYF | TGTGCCAGCAGTTTAACGGGGACAGTAGCGACAGATACGCAGTATTTT
TRBJ2-6 | NA | TRBV2 | once | CASSVSSSGANVLTF | TGTGCCAGCAGTGTCAGTAGCTCTGGGGCCAACGTCCTGACTTTC
TRBJ2-7 | TRBD1 | TRBV27 | NA | CASSRTGSNEQYF | TGTGCCAGCAGCCGGACAGGGAGCAACGAGCAGTACTTC
TRBJ1-3 | NA | TRBV4-3 | NA | CASSQGRSFNSGNTIYF | TGCGCCAGCAGCCAAGGTCGCAGCTTTAACTCTGGAAACACCATATATTTT
TRBJ2-5 | NA | TRBV6-6 | NA | CASIPGRAGRQETQYF | TGTGCCAGCATCCCCGGAAGGGCAGGGAGGCAAGAGACCCAGTACTTC
TRBJ2-7 | NA | TRBV14 | NA | CASSPSRAYEQYF | TGTGCCAGCAGCCCCAGCAGAGCATACGAGCAGTACTTC
TRBJ2-7 | NA | TRBV19 | NA | CASTSEDYEQYF | TGTGCCAGTACTAGCGAGGACTACGAGCAGTACTTC